A selection of T cell receptor beta chains follows, all from one sample in a study of T cells after yellow fever vaccination. One entry per CDR3 protein, called by TCRdb with MiXCR from the 5' RACE reads. The sample consists of some 350,000 distinct CDR3 sequences, 8.5% to 10% of them appearing once. The sample was PBMCs, taken on the day of the first yellow fever vaccination. The receptors originated from a man aged 18 to 29 who received the YFV17D yellow fever vaccine. Both conserved end residues are part of each CDR3. D genes are given only for firm matches. Not every row has a clone size; where given, it reads once, few, many or a size class.

D: .
length: 15
size: .
J: TRBJ2-3
V: TRBV12-3/TRBV12-4
CDR3: CASRRHLAFTDTQYF
DNA: TGTGCCAGCAGAAGACACTTAGCCTTCACAGATACGCAGTATTTT

D: .
length: 18
size: few
J: TRBJ2-1
V: TRBV5-6
CDR3: CASTEWTRNYSSYNEQFF
DNA: TGTGCCAGCACCGAATGGACACGGAATTATAGCTCCTACAATGAGCAGTTCTTC

D: .
length: 14
size: .
J: TRBJ2-2
V: TRBV13
CDR3: CASSDGQTTGELFF
DNA: TGTGCCAGCAGCGACGGACAGACAACCGGGGAGCTGTTTTTT

D: .
length: 14
size: many
J: TRBJ2-5
V: TRBV29-1
CDR3: CSVEVGLTRETQYF
DNA: TGCAGCGTTGAAGTAGGACTCACGAGAGAGACCCAGTACTTC

D: TRBD2
length: 18
size: .
J: TRBJ2-5
V: TRBV12-3/TRBV12-4
CDR3: CASSSWRGTSGVQETQYF
DNA: TGTGCCAGCAGTTCCTGGAGGGGGACTAGCGGGGTACAAGAGACCCAGTACTTC

D: .
length: 13
size: few
J: TRBJ1-2
V: TRBV12-3/TRBV12-4
CDR3: CASRETAFYGYTF
DNA: TGTGCCAGCAGAGAGACAGCTTTCTATGGCTACACCTTC

D: .
length: 14
size: many
J: TRBJ1-1
V: TRBV18
CDR3: CASSPPGALTEAFF
DNA: TGTGCCAGCTCACCACCCGGGGCCCTCACTGAAGCTTTCTTT

D: .
length: 14
size: few
J: TRBJ1-4
V: TRBV5-4
CDR3: CASSSGRANEKLFF
DNA: TGTGCCAGCAGCTCGGGCAGGGCTAATGAAAAACTGTTTTTT

D: .
length: 13
size: .
J: TRBJ1-5
V: TRBV30
CDR3: CAWRYTGRQPQHF
DNA: TGTGCCTGGAGATACACCGGGCGTCAGCCCCAGCATTTT

D: TRBD1
length: 15
size: few
J: TRBJ2-2
V: TRBV25-1
CDR3: CASSEWTGGIGELFF
DNA: TGTGCCAGCAGTGAATGGACAGGGGGCATCGGGGAGCTGTTTTTT

D: .
length: 15
size: few
J: TRBJ2-5
V: TRBV7-9
CDR3: CASSRGADGRETQYF
DNA: TGTGCCAGCAGCCGTGGGGCAGACGGGCGAGAGACCCAGTACTTC

D: TRBD1
length: 16
size: few
J: TRBJ1-2
V: TRBV5-4
CDR3: CASSSAGTAANYGYTF
DNA: TGTGCCAGCAGTTCGGCCGGGACAGCAGCTAACTATGGCTACACCTTC

D: .
length: 14
size: .
J: TRBJ2-5
V: TRBV7-9
CDR3: CASSLGLITETQYF
DNA: TGTGCCAGCAGCTTAGGGTTAATTACGGAGACCCAGTACTTC

D: TRBD1
length: 15
size: .
J: TRBJ2-2
V: TRBV7-2
CDR3: CASSLMGQGNGELFF
DNA: TGTGCCAGCAGCTTAATGGGACAGGGTAACGGGGAGCTGTTTTTT

D: .
length: 13
size: few
J: TRBJ1-1
V: TRBV4-1
CDR3: CASSQVDDGEAFF
DNA: TGCGCCAGCAGCCAAGTCGACGACGGGGAAGCTTTCTTT

D: .
length: 16
size: few
J: TRBJ2-3
V: TRBV5-1
CDR3: CASSLEGRRFTDTQYF
DNA: TGCGCCAGCAGCTTGGAGGGTCGAAGATTCACAGATACGCAGTATTTT

D: .
length: 14
size: few
J: TRBJ1-1
V: TRBV5-1
CDR3: CASSLVIGSAEAFF
DNA: TGCGCCAGCAGCTTGGTTATAGGGAGTGCTGAAGCTTTCTTT

D: .
length: 12
size: .
J: TRBJ2-1
V: TRBV11-2
CDR3: CASSSISNEQFF
DNA: TGTGCCAGCAGCTCTATCAGCAATGAGCAGTTCTTC

D: TRBD1
length: 14
size: many
J: TRBJ2-5
V: TRBV20-1
CDR3: CSVTRQGARETQYF
DNA: TGCAGTGTTACCCGACAGGGGGCGAGGGAGACCCAGTACTTC

D: .
length: 16
size: few
J: TRBJ1-1
V: TRBV9
CDR3: CASSVVQNLMNTEAFF
DNA: TGTGCCAGCAGCGTAGTACAGAACCTTATGAACACTGAAGCTTTCTTT

D: TRBD1
length: 17
size: .
J: TRBJ2-3
V: TRBV24-1
CDR3: CVTSPSGTGTSTDTQYF
DNA: TGTGTCACCAGCCCTTCCGGGACAGGGACTTCCACAGATACGCAGTATTTT

D: TRBD1
length: 14
size: many
J: TRBJ2-7
V: TRBV5-1
CDR3: CASSWGTGEVEQYF
DNA: TGCGCCAGCAGCTGGGGGACAGGGGAGGTCGAGCAGTACTTC

D: .
length: 13
size: .
J: TRBJ1-5
V: TRBV12-3/TRBV12-4
CDR3: CASSLGEKQPQHF
DNA: TGTGCCAGCAGTTTAGGGGAGAAACAGCCCCAGCATTTT

D: .
length: 13
size: few
J: TRBJ1-2
V: TRBV11-2
CDR3: CASTQGLAYGYTF
DNA: TGTGCCAGCACCCAAGGACTGGCCTATGGCTACACCTTC

D: TRBD2
length: 15
size: many
J: TRBJ2-3
V: TRBV7-2
CDR3: CASSFRAGNTDTQYF
DNA: TGTGCCAGCAGCTTTCGAGCGGGGAACACAGATACGCAGTATTTT

D: TRBD1
length: 14
size: few
J: TRBJ1-6
V: TRBV7-3
CDR3: CASSSDRVRSPLHF
DNA: TGTGCCAGCAGCTCGGACAGGGTGCGATCACCCCTCCACTTT